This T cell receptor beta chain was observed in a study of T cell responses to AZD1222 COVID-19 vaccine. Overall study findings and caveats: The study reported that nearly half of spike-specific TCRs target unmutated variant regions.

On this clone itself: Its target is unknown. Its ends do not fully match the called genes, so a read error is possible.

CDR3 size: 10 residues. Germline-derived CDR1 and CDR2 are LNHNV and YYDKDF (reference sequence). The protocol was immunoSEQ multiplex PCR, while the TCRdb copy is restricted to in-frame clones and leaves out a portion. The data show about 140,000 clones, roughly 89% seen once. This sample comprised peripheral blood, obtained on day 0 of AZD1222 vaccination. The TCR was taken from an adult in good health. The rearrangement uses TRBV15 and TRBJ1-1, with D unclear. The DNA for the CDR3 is TGCCGGGTGGAGGACACTGAAGCTTTCTTT. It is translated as CRVEDTEAFF.